These 20 T cell receptor beta chains came from one sample sequenced in a study of identical twins. TCRdb called the 5' RACE reads again in MiXCR, with one record for every CDR3 protein. The sample shows some 330,000 distinct CDR3 sequences, roughly 9% of them seen only once. Sequenced input: naive T cells sorted from blood. Receptors were obtained from a woman in her 50s in good health.

The chain couples TRBV6-5 to TRBJ1-1; D is ambiguous. V dropped 6 bases and J dropped 8 bases, with 16 bases sitting between them. Germline V lookup: CDR1 MNHEY, CDR2 SVGAGI. The CDR3 spans 13 residues. CDR3 nucleotides: TGTGCCAGCAGCACCCTGGCCTTATTAGAAGCTTTCTTT. Its translation: CASSTLALLEAFF.

V usage is TRBV13 and J usage is TRBJ2-1; TRBD2 matches 11 bases. The ends lost 5 bases at V and 5 bases at J; junction bases unmatched: 20. CDR1 is PRHDT and CDR2 is FYEKMQ in the germline V gene (reference sequence). The length of the CDR3 is 20 residues. CDR3 amino acids: CASSLRSRGASGRQHNEQFF. DNA for the CDR3: TGTGCCAGCAGCCTACGATCCCGCGGGGCTAGCGGGAGGCAGCACAATGAGCAGTTCTTC.

The chain joins TRBV6-2 or TRBV6-3 to TRBJ2-3; TRBD2 agrees at 13 bases. Trimming cost V 6 bases and J 2 bases; bases outside gene matches: 8. Germline V gene lookup returns CDR1 MNHEY and CDR2 SVGEGT. This CDR3 is 17 amino acids long. CDR3 coding DNA: TGTGCCAGCAGCCCCTGGACTAGCGGGAGCCACACAGATACGCAGTATTTT. Its protein is CASSPWTSGSHTDTQYF.

This clonotype was found a few times. J is TRBJ2-2 and V is TRBV20-1; D unresolved. The CDR3 runs to 13 residues. Germline V gene data show CDR1 as DFQATT and CDR2 as SNEGSKA (reference sequence). Trimming shortened V by 2 bases and J by 2 bases, and 6 bases separated the two germline ends. This CDR3 is CSARRDNTGELFF. The DNA for the CDR3 is TGCAGTGCTAGAAGAGACAACACCGGGGAGCTGTTTTTT.

This clonotype was detected a few times. The chain links TRBV20-1 to TRBJ2-3; D gene uncertain. This CDR3 region has 14 residues. Trimming took 6 bases from V and 0 from J, leaving 13 bases between them. The germline V gene has CDR1 DFQATT and CDR2 SNEGSKA (reference sequence). The CDR3 nucleotides read TGCAGTGCAGCCGGCCTTGATAGCACAGATACGCAGTATTTT. Protein sequence: CSAAGLDSTDTQYF.

The chain couples TRBV5-4 to TRBJ1-3, with D unresolved. The CDR3 runs to 15 residues. V was shortened by 0 bases and J by 2 bases, with 9 bases between the two germline ends. Germline V gene data show CDR1 as SGHNT and CDR2 as YYREEE (reference sequence). This CDR3 is CASSLEPSPGNTIYF. The CDR3 DNA reads as TGTGCCAGCAGCTTGGAGCCGTCCCCTGGAAACACCATATATTTT.

This chain connects TRBV5-1 to TRBJ2-1; no reliable D call. CDR3 size: 15 residues. V lost 4 bases and J 0 bases, leaving 11 bases between the germline ends. The germline gives CDR1 SGHRS, CDR2 YFSETQ. The CDR3 DNA reads TGCGCCAGCAGCCGCGGAGCTAGCTCCTACAATGAGCAGTTCTTC. Protein product: CASSRGASSYNEQFF.

This clonotype was seen a handful of times. The V gene is TRBV4-1, the J gene TRBJ2-5, with TRBD2 as a possible D gene (5 bases). Trimming took off 6 bases at V and 1 base at J, with 6 bases between the two ends. This CDR3 has 12 amino acids. CDR1 MGHRA and CDR2 YSYEKL come from the germline V gene. The CDR3 protein is CASRDFQETQYF. The CDR3 bases are TGCGCCAGCAGGGACTTCCAAGAGACCCAGTACTTC.

V is TRBV11-3 and J is TRBJ2-7; 8 nucleotides agree with TRBD2. Per the germline V gene, CDR1 is SGHNT and CDR2 is YENEEA. The CDR3 runs to 15 residues. V shed 4 bases and J 7 bases; nucleotides not matched to a gene: 12. Here the CDR3 reads CASSSILGLAGEQYF. The CDR3 region has the DNA TGTGCCAGCAGCTCGATTCTCGGACTAGCTGGAGAGCAGTACTTC.

The J gene is TRBJ2-7, the V gene TRBV9; either TRBD1 or TRBD2 may fit D (5 bases each). Germline CDR1 SGDLS, CDR2 YYNGEE. V was shortened by 0 bases and J by 3 bases, with 13 bases between the two germline ends. The CDR3 runs 15 residues. The CDR3 region has the DNA TGTGCCAGCAGCGTAGCGTTGGGGACCTACTACGAGCAGTACTTC. Translated, it gives CASSVALGTYYEQYF.

This clonotype was recorded a few times. The rearrangement links TRBV18 to TRBJ2-7; 7 bases are shared with TRBD1. CDR3 size: 14 residues. Germline CDR1 and CDR2: KGHSH and LQKENI. V gave up 5 bases and J gave up 7 bases; unmatched junction bases: 11. In DNA, the CDR3 is TGTGCCAGCTCAACGGGACAGCCATATACAGAGCAGTACTTC. Protein sequence: CASSTGQPYTEQYF.

This chain links TRBV30 with TRBJ2-2, with D tentatively TRBD1 (6 bases). In germline, CDR1 is GTSNPN, CDR2 SVGIG (reference sequence). The length of the CDR3 is 13 residues. V was cut by 4 bases and J by 1 base, with 7 bases left in between. The CDR3 reads CAWTGVNTGELFF. The CDR3 region has the DNA TGTGCCTGGACAGGGGTGAACACCGGGGAGCTGTTTTTT.

This clonotype was seen a handful of times. The CDR3 DNA follows: TGCGCCAGCAGCTTCCCTACGGCGGGAGAATTTACCGGGGAGCTGTTTTTT. Amino acid sequence: CASSFPTAGEFTGELFF. V usage is TRBV5-1 and J usage is TRBJ2-2, with 7 bases lining up with TRBD2. Per the germline V gene, CDR1 is SGHRS and CDR2 is YFSETQ. The CDR3 consists of 17 residues. Losses at the gene ends were 2 bases for V and 5 bases for J; bases not matched to a gene: 12.

This clonotype has ten or more counts. The rearrangement uses TRBV5-6 and TRBJ2-2, with 9 bases aligning to TRBD1. This CDR3 region has 17 residues. The germline V gene encodes CDR1 SGHDT and CDR2 YYEEEE. J was trimmed by 3 bases and V by 0 bases; bases with no gene match: 6. CDR3 amino acids: CASSLAPGQGHTGELFF. The DNA for the CDR3 is TGTGCCAGCAGCTTGGCCCCGGGACAGGGTCACACCGGGGAGCTGTTTTTT. Complete variable domain (other parts from reference TRBV5-6 and TRBJ2-2): DAGVTQSPTHLIKTRGQQVTLRCSPKSGHDTVSWYQQALGQGPQFIFQYYEEEERQRGNFPDRFSGHQFPNYSSELNVNALLLGDSALYLCASSLAPGQGHTGELFFGEGSRLTVL.

Only a few counts were recorded for this clonotype. The J gene is TRBJ2-1, the V gene TRBV27, with 9 bases fitting TRBD2. After removal of 0 bases from V and 7 bases from J, the junction contained 7 bases not matched to a gene. This CDR3 has 16 amino acids. Germline values: CDR1 MNHEY, CDR2 SMNVEV (reference sequence). The CDR3 reads CASSLSPWLAGNEQFF. CDR3 coding DNA: TGTGCCAGCAGTTTATCACCTTGGCTAGCGGGAAATGAGCAGTTCTTC.

This clonotype was recorded many times. The J gene is TRBJ2-3, the V gene TRBV5-1; TRBD1 agrees at 7 bases. The CDR3 is 12 amino acids. The germline CDR1 and CDR2 sequences are SGHRS and YFSETQ. V lost 0 bases and J lost 11; bases outside the gene matches: 3. The chain's CDR3 is CASSLEGQKQYF. In DNA form, the CDR3 reads TGCGCCAGCAGCTTGGAGGGACAGAAGCAGTATTTT.

This clonotype was observed at least ten times. The CDR3 sequence is CASSLGDTYGYTF. As DNA, the CDR3 is TGTGCCAGCAGCTTGGGCGACACCTATGGCTACACCTTC. The J gene is TRBJ1-2, the V gene TRBV11-2; no clear D. V gave up 3 bases and J gave up 4 bases, with 9 bases separating them. The germline V gene encodes CDR1 SGHAT and CDR2 FQNNGV. The CDR3 has 13 amino acids.

At least ten counts were recorded for this clonotype. V gene TRBV21-1 combines with J gene TRBJ2-7; TRBD1 reflects the table's D call only, with no check against the DNA. TRBV21-1 is recorded as a pseudogene. This CDR3 comprises 16 residues. The CDR3 region is CASSKHVWQGFDEQYF. The CDR3 DNA reads as TGTGCCAGCAGCAAACATGTGTGGCAGGGTTTCGACGAGCAGTACTTC.

This clonotype was counted at least ten times. This rearrangement joins TRBV6-6 to TRBJ2-3; TRBD1 matches at 9 bases. CDR1 MNHNY and CDR2 SVGAGI come from the germline V gene (reference sequence). V was pared by 0 bases and J by 4 bases, with 5 bases of the junction left unmatched. The CDR3 runs 16 residues. DNA of the CDR3: TGTGCCAGCAGTTACTCCTTGGGGACAGGGCCAGATACGCAGTATTTT. Translation: CASSYSLGTGPDTQYF.

This clonotype was counted ten times or more. V and J are TRBV7-9 and TRBJ2-1; TRBD1 is a possible D gene (5 bases). CDR3 length equals 14 residues. CDR1 is SEHNR and CDR2 is FQNEAQ in the germline V gene (reference sequence). Deletions cut 5 bases from V and 9 bases from J, with 17 bases between. This chain's CDR3 is CASSGATLTAEQFF. In nucleotides, the CDR3 is TGTGCCAGCAGCGGGGCGACATTAACAGCTGAGCAGTTCTTC.